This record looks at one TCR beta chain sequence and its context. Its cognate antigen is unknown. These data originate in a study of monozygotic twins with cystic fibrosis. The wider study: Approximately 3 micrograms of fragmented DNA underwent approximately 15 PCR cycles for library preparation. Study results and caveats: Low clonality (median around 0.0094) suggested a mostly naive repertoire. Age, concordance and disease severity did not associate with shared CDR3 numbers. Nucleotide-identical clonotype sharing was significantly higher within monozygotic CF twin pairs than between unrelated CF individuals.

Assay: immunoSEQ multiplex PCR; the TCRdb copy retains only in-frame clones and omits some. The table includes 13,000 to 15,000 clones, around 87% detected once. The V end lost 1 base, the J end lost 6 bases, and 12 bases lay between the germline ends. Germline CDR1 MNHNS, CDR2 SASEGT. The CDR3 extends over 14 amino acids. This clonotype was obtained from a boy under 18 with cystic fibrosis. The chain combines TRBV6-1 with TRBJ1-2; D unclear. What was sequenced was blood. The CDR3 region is CASSEEDREHGYTF. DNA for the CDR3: TGTGCCAGCAGTGAAGAGGATCGGGAACATGGCTACACCTTC.